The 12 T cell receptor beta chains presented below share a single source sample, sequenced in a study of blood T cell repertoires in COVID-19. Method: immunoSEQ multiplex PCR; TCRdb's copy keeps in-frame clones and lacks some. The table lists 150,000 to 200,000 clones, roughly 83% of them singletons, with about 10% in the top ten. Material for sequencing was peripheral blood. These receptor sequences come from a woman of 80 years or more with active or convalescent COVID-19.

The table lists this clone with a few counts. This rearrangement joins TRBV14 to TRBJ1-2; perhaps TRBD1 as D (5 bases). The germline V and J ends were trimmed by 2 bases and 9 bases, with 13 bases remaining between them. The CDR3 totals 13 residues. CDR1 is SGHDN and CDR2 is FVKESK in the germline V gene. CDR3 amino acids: CASSQTRVGSYTF. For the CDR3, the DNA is TGTGCCAGCAGCCAAACCAGGGTCGGAAGCTACACCTTC.

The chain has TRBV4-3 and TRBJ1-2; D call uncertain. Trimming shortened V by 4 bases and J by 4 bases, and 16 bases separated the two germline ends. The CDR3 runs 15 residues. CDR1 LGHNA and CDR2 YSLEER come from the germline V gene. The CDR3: CASSPEEDKRYGYTF. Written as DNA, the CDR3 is TGCGCCAGCAGCCCGGAGGAAGATAAGCGCTATGGCTACACCTTC.

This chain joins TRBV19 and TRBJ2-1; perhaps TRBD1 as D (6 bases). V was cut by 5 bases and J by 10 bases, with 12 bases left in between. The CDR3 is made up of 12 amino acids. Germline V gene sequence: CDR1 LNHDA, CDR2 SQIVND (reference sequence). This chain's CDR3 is CASSPQGGEQFF. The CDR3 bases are TGTGCCAGTAGTCCCCAAGGGGGAGAGCAGTTCTTC. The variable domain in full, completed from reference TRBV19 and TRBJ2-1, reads DGGITQSPKYLFRKEGQNVTLSCEQNLNHDAMYWYRQDPGQGLRLIYYSQIVNDFQKGDIAEGYSVSREKKESFPLTVTSAQKNPTAFYLCASSPQGGEQFFGPGTRLTVL.

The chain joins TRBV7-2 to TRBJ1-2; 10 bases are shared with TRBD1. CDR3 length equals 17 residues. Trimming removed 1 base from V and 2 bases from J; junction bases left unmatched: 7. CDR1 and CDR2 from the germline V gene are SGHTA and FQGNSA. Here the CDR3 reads CASSLVGTGEKNYGYTF. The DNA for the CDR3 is TGTGCCAGCAGCTTAGTGGGGACAGGGGAAAAGAACTATGGCTACACCTTC. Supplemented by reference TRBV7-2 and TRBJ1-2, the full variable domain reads GAGVSQSPSNKVTEKGKDVELRCDPISGHTALYWYRQSLGQGLEFLIYFQGNSAPDKSGLPSDRFSAERTGGSVSTLTIQRTQQEDSAVYLCASSLVGTGEKNYGYTFGSGTRLTVV.

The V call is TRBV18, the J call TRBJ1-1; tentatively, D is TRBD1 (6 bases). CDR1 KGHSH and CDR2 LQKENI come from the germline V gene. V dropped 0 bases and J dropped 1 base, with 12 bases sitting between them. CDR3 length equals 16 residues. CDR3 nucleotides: TGTGCCAGCTCACCACCAAGCACAGGGAAGAACACTGAAGCTTTCTTT. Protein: CASSPPSTGKNTEAFF.

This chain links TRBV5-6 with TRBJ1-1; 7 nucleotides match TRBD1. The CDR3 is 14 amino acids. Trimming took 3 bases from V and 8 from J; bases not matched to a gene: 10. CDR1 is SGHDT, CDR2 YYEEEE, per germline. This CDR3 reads CASSYLTGIPEAFF. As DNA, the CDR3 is TGTGCCAGCAGCTACTTGACAGGGATCCCCGAAGCTTTCTTT.

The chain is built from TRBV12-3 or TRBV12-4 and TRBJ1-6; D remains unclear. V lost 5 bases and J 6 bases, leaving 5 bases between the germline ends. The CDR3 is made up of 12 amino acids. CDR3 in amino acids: CASSILNSPLHF. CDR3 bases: TGTGCCAGCAGTATACTTAATTCACCCCTCCACTTT.

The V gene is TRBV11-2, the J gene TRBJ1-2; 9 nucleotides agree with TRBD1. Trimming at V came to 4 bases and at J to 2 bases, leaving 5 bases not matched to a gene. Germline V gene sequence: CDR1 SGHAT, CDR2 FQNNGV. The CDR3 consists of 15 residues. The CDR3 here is CASSSPGTGNYGYTF. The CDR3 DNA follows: TGTGCCAGCAGCTCCCCCGGGACAGGGAACTATGGCTACACCTTC.

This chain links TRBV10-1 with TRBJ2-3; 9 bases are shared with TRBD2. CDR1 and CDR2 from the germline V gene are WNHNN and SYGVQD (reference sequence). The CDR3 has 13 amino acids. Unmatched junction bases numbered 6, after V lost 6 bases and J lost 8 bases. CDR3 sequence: CASRRRGGGTQYF. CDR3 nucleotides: TGCGCCAGCAGGAGGCGGGGGGGCGGTACGCAGTATTTT.

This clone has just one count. CDR3 sequence: CASRREGLTDTQYF. CDR3 in DNA: TGTGCCAGCAGGCGGGAGGGGCTCACAGATACGCAGTATTTT. This chain links TRBV6-5 with TRBJ2-3; 9 bases agree with TRBD2. This CDR3 has 14 amino acids. After removal of 6 bases from V and 2 bases from J, the junction contained 3 bases not matched to a gene. Germline CDR1 and CDR2: MNHEY and SVGAGI.

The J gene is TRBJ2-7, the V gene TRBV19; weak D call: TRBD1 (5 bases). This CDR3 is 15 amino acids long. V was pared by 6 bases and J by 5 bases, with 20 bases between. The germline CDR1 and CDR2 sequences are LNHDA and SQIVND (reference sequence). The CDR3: CASSQATAGSDEQYF. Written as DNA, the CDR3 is TGTGCCAGTAGCCAAGCCACGGCAGGGTCCGACGAGCAGTACTTC.

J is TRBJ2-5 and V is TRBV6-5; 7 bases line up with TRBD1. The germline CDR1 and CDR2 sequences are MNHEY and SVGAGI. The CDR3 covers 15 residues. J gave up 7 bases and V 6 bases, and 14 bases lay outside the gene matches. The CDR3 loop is CASSYDRVPSRTQYF. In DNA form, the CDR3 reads TGTGCCAGCAGCTACGACAGGGTTCCGTCCCGGACCCAGTACTTC.